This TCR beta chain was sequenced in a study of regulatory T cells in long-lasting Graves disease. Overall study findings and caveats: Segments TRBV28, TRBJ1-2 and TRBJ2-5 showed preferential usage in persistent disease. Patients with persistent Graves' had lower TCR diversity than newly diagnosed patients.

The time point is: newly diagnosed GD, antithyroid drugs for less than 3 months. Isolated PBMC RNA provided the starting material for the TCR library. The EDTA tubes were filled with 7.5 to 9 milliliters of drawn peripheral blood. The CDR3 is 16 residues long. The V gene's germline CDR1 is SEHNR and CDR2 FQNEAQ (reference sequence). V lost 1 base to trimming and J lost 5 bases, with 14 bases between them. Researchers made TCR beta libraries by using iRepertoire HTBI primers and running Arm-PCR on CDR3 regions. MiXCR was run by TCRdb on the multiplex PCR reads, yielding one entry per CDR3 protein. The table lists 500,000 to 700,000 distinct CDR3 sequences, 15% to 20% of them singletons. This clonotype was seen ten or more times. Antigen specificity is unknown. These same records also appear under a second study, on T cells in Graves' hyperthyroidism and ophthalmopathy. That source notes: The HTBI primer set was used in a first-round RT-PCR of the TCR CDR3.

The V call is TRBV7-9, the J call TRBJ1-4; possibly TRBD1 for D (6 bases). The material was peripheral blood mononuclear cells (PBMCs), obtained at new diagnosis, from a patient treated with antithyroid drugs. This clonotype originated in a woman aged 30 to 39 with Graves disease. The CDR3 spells CASSLGRTAFNEKLFF. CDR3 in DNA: TGTGCCAGCAGCTTAGGCCGGACAGCCTTCAATGAAAAACTGTTTTTT.